This TCR beta chain was profiled in a study of T cell responses to AZD1222 COVID-19 vaccine. Study-wide results and limits: Clonal diversity was possibly underestimated; the donors were predominantly white British and more often female.

Assay: immunoSEQ multiplex PCR; the TCRdb copy retains only in-frame clones and omits some. The sample lists about 77,000 clones, approximately 92% occurring once. V dropped 6 bases and J dropped 2; count of bases not matched to a gene: 3. Germline loops: CDR1 MNHEY, CDR2 SMNVEV (reference sequence). The CDR3 is 13 amino acids. As to this clone: The antigen is undetermined.

The rearrangement joins TRBV27 to TRBJ2-7; 8 nucleotides line up with TRBD1. The specimen was peripheral blood, collected 28 days after the second AZD1222 dose. The clonotype was recovered from an adult who received the AZD1222 COVID-19 vaccine. The CDR3 loop reads CASRDRAPYEQYF. The CDR3, as DNA: TGTGCCAGCAGGGACAGGGCCCCCTACGAGCAGTACTTC.